The 20 T cell receptor beta chains below come from one sample, sequenced in a study of blood T cell repertoires in COVID-19 (dated by TCRdb to 2020 to 2022). Receptor amplification or capture employed the immunoSEQ multiplex PCR assay. TCRdb's version of the immuneACCESS table is confined to in-frame rearrangements and falls short of the full clone set. An unresolved V gene accounts for under half of the shortfall where checked; the remainder is of unknown origin. The sample has about 320,000 clones on record, roughly nine tenths of them singletons. The ten largest clones take up roughly 2.5% of the sample. Sequencing was performed on PBMCs or T cells enriched from blood (not recorded which). The receptors originated from a man in his 60s who had recovered from COVID-19.

In its sample, this clone was seen once. This chain joins TRBV5-1 and TRBJ1-1; no clear D. CDR3 length: 11 amino acids. V shed 4 bases and J shed 1 base, with 2 bases lying between them. CDR1 and CDR2 (germline): SGHRS, YFSETQ. CDR3 region: CASSQNTEAFF. The CDR3 DNA follows: TGCGCCAGCAGCCAGAACACTGAAGCTTTCTTT.

This chain links TRBV24-1 with TRBJ2-2, with D possibly TRBD2 on 6 matching bases. The CDR3 has 15 residues. In germline, CDR1 is KGHDR, CDR2 SFDVKD. Trimming left V 5 bases short and J 3 bases short, with 12 bases between. The CDR3 is CATSGGTLYTGELFF. The DNA of the CDR3 is TGTGCCACCAGTGGTGGGACTCTATACACCGGGGAGCTGTTTTTT.

The chain is built from TRBV25-1 and TRBJ2-1; no clear D. Trimming stripped 3 bases from V and 2 bases from J, with 8 bases between. There are 14 residues in the CDR3. Per germline, CDR1 MGHDK and CDR2 SYGVNS. CDR3 bases: TGTGCCAGCAGTGATGCGAAAGCCTACAATGAGCAGTTCTTC. It encodes CASSDAKAYNEQFF.

The CDR3 here is CASSQDRSSYEQYF. In nucleotides, the CDR3 is TGTGCCAGCAGCCAAGACAGGTCCTCCTACGAGCAGTACTTC. The chain combines TRBV14 with TRBJ2-7; D is unresolved. The CDR3 is 14 amino acids. Germline V lookup: CDR1 SGHDN, CDR2 FVKESK. Trimming shortened V by 0 bases and J by 0 bases, and 6 bases separated the two germline ends. Based on the CDR3 plus reference TRBV14 and TRBJ2-7, the full variable domain is EAGVTQFPSHSVIEKGQTVTLRCDPISGHDNLYWYRRVMGKEIKFLLHFVKESKQDESGMPNNRFLAERTGGTYSTLKVQPAELEDSGVYFCASSQDRSSYEQYFGPGTRLTVT.

This chain uses TRBV2 with TRBJ1-5; D is unclear. Trimming took off 0 bases at V and 4 bases at J, with 10 bases between the two ends. The CDR3 has 15 residues. The germline gives CDR1 SNHLY, CDR2 FYNNEI. The chain's CDR3 is CASSEALRLNQPQHF. In DNA form, the CDR3 reads TGTGCCAGCAGTGAAGCGCTTCGGTTAAATCAGCCCCAGCATTTT.

The rearrangement uses TRBV12-5 and TRBJ2-6; tentatively, D is TRBD1 (5 bases). The germline V gene has CDR1 LGHNT and CDR2 FRNRAP. The germline V and J ends were trimmed by 5 bases and 10 bases, with 9 bases remaining between them. CDR3 size: 12 residues. The CDR3 region has the DNA TGTGCTAGTGGTCAGGACACTAACGTCCTGACTTTC. Protein: CASGQDTNVLTF.

The chain joins TRBV5-1 to TRBJ2-1; tentatively, D is TRBD2 (5 bases). This CDR3 is 15 amino acids long. The V gene lost 0 bases and the J gene lost 5 bases, with 12 bases spanning the gap. Germline-derived CDR1 and CDR2 are SGHRS and YFSETQ. DNA of the CDR3: TGCGCCAGCAGCTTGGAATCCAGCGGCAACAATGAGCAGTTCTTC. Translated, it gives CASSLESSGNNEQFF.

The chain joins TRBV30 to TRBJ1-2; D may be TRBD1 (6 bases). Looked up from germline, CDR1 is GTSNPN and CDR2 is SVGIG (reference sequence). This CDR3 has 16 amino acids. Between the trimmed V and J ends, which lost 0 bases and 4 bases, there was a span of 18 bases. CDR3 nucleotides: TGTGCCTGGAGTGTACTTTTGGGAGGGGGGACCTATGGCTACACCTTC. It yields the protein CAWSVLLGGGTYGYTF.

The chain employs TRBV15 and TRBJ2-1; TRBD2 aligns across 7 bases. The V segment lost 3 bases and the J segment 6 bases; nucleotides outside the gene matches: 8. The CDR3 runs to 15 residues. From germline, CDR1 is LNHNV and CDR2 YYDKDF (reference sequence). This CDR3 reads CATSRGGVLGNEQFF. The DNA for the CDR3 is TGTGCCACCAGCAGGGGAGGGGTCCTGGGCAATGAGCAGTTCTTC. The full variable domain, with the rest looked up from reference TRBV15 and TRBJ2-1, is DAMVIQNPRYQVTQFGKPVTLSCSQTLNHNVMYWYQQKSSQAPKLLFHYYDKDFNNEADTPDNFQSRRPNTSFCFLDIRSPGLGDTAMYLCATSRGGVLGNEQFFGPGTRLTVL.

For the CDR3, the DNA is TGTGCCAGCAGTCGGGGGACTGAGGATACGCAGTATTTT. Amino acids: CASSRGTEDTQYF. The gene calls are TRBV27 and TRBJ2-3, with D possibly being TRBD2 (6 bases). Looked up from germline, CDR1 is MNHEY and CDR2 is SMNVEV (reference sequence). The CDR3 length is 13 residues. V was shortened by 5 bases and J by 6 bases, with 12 bases between the two germline ends.

The rearrangement joins TRBV27 to TRBJ1-1, with D possibly being TRBD1 (6 bases). V gave up 4 bases and J gave up 1 base, with 19 bases separating them. Germline lookup yields CDR1 MNHEY and CDR2 SMNVEV (reference sequence). The CDR3 is 17 residues long. CDR3 region: CASSSQGRDSSNTEAFF. For the CDR3, the DNA is TGTGCCAGCAGTTCTCAGGGGAGGGACTCCTCGAACACTGAAGCTTTCTTT.

The chain joins TRBV5-1 to TRBJ2-7, with 9 nucleotides matching TRBD1. The CDR3 contains 15 residues. CDR1 is SGHRS and CDR2 is YFSETQ in the germline V gene. V trimming: 4 bases; J trimming: 5 bases; junction bases outside the gene matches: 10. CDR3 sequence (DNA): TGCGCCAGCAGCCAGGGACAGGGACCGAGCAACGAGCAGTACTTC. It codes for CASSQGQGPSNEQYF.

The CDR3 is CASTKTAIGLNTEAFF. DNA of the CDR3: TGTGCCAGTACAAAGACAGCCATCGGCCTTAACACTGAAGCTTTCTTT. V is TRBV19 and J is TRBJ1-1, with a possible D match to TRBD1 (5 bases). The CDR3 sequence is 16 residues long. Germline values: CDR1 LNHDA, CDR2 SQIVND (reference sequence). V gave up 7 bases and J gave up 2 bases, with 20 bases separating them. Supplemented by reference TRBV19 and TRBJ1-1, the full variable domain reads DGGITQSPKYLFRKEGQNVTLSCEQNLNHDAMYWYRQDPGQGLRLIYYSQIVNDFQKGDIAEGYSVSREKKESFPLTVTSAQKNPTAFYLCASTKTAIGLNTEAFFGQGTRLTVV.

V usage is TRBV30 and J usage is TRBJ1-1, with unresolved D. Trimming removed 1 base from V and 4 bases from J, with 13 bases in between. The germline CDR1 and CDR2 sequences are GTSNPN and SVGIG (reference sequence). This CDR3 is built from 14 residues. As DNA, the CDR3 is TGTGCCTGGAGTGGACGTAGACCGGGCACTGAAGCTTTCTTT. Amino acid sequence: CAWSGRRPGTEAFF.

V gene TRBV29-1 combines with J gene TRBJ2-5; 9 bases map to TRBD1. This CDR3 is 14 amino acids long. V was clipped by 3 bases and J by 4 bases; unmatched bases: 6. The germline V gene has CDR1 SQVTM and CDR2 ANQGSEA. In DNA form, the CDR3 reads TGCAGCGTTGAGAGACAGGGGGAAGGAGAGACCCAGTACTTC. Translated, it gives CSVERQGEGETQYF.

V is TRBV11-2 and J is TRBJ2-7; 7 nucleotides line up with TRBD1. CDR3 length: 15 residues. V dropped 1 base and J dropped 5; count of bases not matched to a gene: 8. CDR1 is SGHAT and CDR2 is FQNNGV in the germline V gene. CDR3 sequence: CASSLGTGELHEQYF. The CDR3 nucleotides read TGTGCCAGCAGCTTAGGGACAGGCGAACTTCACGAGCAGTACTTC.

The chain is built from TRBV4-2 and TRBJ1-1, with TRBD1 matching 10 bases. CDR3 length equals 15 residues. Germline V CDR1 and CDR2: LGHNA, YNFKEQ. J gave up 8 bases and V 4 bases, and 10 bases lay outside the gene matches. CDR3 residues: CASSLYRQGAPEAFF. CDR3 nucleotide sequence: TGTGCCAGCAGCCTATACCGACAGGGGGCCCCCGAAGCTTTCTTT.

The chain has TRBV6-5 and TRBJ1-2; D gene ambiguous. Germline CDR1 and CDR2: MNHEY and SVGAGI. The CDR3 spans 14 residues. V was cut by 5 bases and J by 4 bases, with 14 bases left in between. The CDR3 loop reads CASSKATPGYGYTF. The CDR3 DNA reads TGTGCCAGCAGTAAGGCAACGCCGGGCTATGGCTACACCTTC.

The V call is TRBV14, the J call TRBJ2-3; 8 bases line up with TRBD2. CDR1 SGHDN and CDR2 FVKESK come from the germline V gene. The V gene end was trimmed by 4 bases and the J gene end by 2 bases; junction bases not matched to a gene: 5. The CDR3 consists of 15 residues. The CDR3 DNA sequence: TGTGCCAGCAGCCCAACTAGCGGCCACACAGATACGCAGTATTTT. Translated, it gives CASSPTSGHTDTQYF.

The rearrangement joins TRBV7-2 to TRBJ2-3; D gene unclear. V was trimmed by 0 bases and J by 1 base, leaving 8 bases between them. Germline lookup yields CDR1 SGHTA and CDR2 FQGNSA. This CDR3 has 15 residues. The CDR3 sequence is CASSLAAGRTDTQYF. The CDR3 bases are TGTGCCAGCAGCTTAGCGGCAGGCCGCACAGATACGCAGTATTTT.